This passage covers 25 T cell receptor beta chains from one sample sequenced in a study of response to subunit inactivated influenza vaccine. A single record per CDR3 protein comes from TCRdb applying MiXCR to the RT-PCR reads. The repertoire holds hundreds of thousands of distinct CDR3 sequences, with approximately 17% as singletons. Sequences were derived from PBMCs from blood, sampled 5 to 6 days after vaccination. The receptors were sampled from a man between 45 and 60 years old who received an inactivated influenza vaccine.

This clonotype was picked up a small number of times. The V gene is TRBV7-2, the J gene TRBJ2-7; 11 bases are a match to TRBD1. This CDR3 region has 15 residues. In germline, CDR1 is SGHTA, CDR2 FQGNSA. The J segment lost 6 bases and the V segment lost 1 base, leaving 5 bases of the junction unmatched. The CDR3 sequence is CASSLGGTGGLEQYF. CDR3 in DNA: TGTGCCAGCAGCTTAGGAGGGACAGGGGGGCTCGAGCAGTACTTC.

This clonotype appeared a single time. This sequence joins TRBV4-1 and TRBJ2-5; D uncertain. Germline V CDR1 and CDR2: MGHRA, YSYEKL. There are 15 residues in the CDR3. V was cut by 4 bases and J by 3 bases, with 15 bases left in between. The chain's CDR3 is CASSLYLGTEETQYF. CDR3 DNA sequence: TGCGCCAGCAGCCTCTACTTGGGCACCGAAGAGACCCAGTACTTC.

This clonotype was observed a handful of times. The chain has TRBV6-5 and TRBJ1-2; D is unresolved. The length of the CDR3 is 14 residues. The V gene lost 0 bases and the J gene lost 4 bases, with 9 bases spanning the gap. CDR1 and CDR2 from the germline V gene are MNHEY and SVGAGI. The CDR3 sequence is CASSYSMGSYGYTF. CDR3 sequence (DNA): TGTGCCAGCAGTTACTCGATGGGATCCTATGGCTACACCTTC.

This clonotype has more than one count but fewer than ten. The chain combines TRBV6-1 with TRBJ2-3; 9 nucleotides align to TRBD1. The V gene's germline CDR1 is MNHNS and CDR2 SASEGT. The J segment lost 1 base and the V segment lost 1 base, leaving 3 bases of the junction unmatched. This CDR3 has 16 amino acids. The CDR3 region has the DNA TGTGCCAGCAGTGAAGTACAGGGGGCGCGCACAGATACGCAGTATTTT. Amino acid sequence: CASSEVQGARTDTQYF.

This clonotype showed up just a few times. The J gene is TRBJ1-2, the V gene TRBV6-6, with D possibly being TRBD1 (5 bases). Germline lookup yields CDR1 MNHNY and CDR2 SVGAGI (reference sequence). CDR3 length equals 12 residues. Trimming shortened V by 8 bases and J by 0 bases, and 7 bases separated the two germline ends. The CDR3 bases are TGTGCCAGCTTCAGGGCTAACTATGGCTACACCTTC. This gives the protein CASFRANYGYTF.

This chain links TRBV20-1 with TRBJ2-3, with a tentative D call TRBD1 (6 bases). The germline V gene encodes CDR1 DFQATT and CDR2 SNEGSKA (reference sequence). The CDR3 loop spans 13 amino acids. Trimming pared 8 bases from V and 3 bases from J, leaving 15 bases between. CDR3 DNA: TGCAGTAGCAGACCAGGGGTAACAGATACGCAGTATTTT. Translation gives CSSRPGVTDTQYF.

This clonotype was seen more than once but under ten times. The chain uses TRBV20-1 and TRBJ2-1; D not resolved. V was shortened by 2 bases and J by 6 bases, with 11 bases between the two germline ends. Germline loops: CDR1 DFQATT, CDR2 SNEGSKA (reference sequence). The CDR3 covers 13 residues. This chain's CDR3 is CSARRPAFNEQFF. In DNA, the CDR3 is TGCAGTGCTAGAAGACCCGCTTTCAATGAGCAGTTCTTC.

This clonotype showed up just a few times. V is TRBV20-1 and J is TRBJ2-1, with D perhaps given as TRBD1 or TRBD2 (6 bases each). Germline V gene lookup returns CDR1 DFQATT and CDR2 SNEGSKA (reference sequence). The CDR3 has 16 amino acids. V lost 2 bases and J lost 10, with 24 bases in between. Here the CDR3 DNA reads TGCAGTGCTAGACCAGTTTGGGGGGCCAGGCAATGGGAGCAGTTCTTC. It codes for CSARPVWGARQWEQFF.

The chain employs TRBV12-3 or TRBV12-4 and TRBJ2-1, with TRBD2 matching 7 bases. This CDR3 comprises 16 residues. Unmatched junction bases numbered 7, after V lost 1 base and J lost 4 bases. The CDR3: CASSLGVLAPYNEQFF. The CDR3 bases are TGTGCCAGCAGTTTAGGTGTACTAGCGCCTTACAATGAGCAGTTCTTC.

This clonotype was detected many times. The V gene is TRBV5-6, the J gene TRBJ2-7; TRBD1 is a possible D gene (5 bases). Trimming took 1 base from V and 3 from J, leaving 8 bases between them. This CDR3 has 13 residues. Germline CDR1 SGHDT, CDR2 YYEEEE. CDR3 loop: CASSLRQNYEQYF. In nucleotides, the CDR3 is TGTGCCAGCAGCTTGCGACAGAACTACGAGCAGTACTTC. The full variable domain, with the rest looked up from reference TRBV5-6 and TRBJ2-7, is DAGVTQSPTHLIKTRGQQVTLRCSPKSGHDTVSWYQQALGQGPQFIFQYYEEEERQRGNFPDRFSGHQFPNYSSELNVNALLLGDSALYLCASSLRQNYEQYFGPGTRLTVT.

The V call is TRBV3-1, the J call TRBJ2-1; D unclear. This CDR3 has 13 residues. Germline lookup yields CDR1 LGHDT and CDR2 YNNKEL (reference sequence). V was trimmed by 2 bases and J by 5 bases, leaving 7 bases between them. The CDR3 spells CASSQIANNEQFF. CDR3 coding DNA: TGTGCCAGCAGCCAAATAGCTAACAATGAGCAGTTCTTC.

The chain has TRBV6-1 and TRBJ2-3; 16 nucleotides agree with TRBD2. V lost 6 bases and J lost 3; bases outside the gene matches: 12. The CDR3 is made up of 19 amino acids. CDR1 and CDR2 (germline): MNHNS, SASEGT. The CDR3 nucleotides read TGTGCCAGCAGCCGACGGCCGGGACTAGCGGGGGGGCCGACAGATACGCAGTATTTT. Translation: CASSRRPGLAGGPTDTQYF.

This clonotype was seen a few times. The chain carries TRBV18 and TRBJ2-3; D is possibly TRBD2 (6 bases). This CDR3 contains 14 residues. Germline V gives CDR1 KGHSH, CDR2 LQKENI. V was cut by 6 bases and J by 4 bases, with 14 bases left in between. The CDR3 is CASSTMAGSDTQYF. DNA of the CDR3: TGTGCCAGCTCCACCATGGCGGGGTCAGATACGCAGTATTTT. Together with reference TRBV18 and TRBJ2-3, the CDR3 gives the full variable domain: NAGVMQNPRHLVRRRGQEARLRCSPMKGHSHVYWYRQLPEEGLKFMVYLQKENIIDESGMPKERFSAEFPKEGPSILRIQQVVRGDSAAYFCASSTMAGSDTQYFGPGTRLTVL.

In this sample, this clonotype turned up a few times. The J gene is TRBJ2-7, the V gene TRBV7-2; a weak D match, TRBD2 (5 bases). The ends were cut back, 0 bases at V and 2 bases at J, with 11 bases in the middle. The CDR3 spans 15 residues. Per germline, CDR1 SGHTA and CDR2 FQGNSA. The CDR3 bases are TGTGCCAGCAGCTTAGCAGTGGGGAGCGCCTACGAGCAGTACTTC. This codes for CASSLAVGSAYEQYF.

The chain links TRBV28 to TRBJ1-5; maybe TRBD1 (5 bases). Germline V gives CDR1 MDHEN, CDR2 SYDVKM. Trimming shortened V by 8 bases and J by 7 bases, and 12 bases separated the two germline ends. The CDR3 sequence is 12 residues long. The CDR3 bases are TGTGCCAGCCTTAGGGACCGCCAGCCCCAGCATTTT. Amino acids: CASLRDRQPQHF.

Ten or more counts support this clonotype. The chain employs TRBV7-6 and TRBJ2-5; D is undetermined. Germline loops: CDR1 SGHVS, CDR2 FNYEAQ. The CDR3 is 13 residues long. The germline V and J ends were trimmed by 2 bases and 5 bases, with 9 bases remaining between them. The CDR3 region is CASSLSGLETQYF. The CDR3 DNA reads TGTGCCAGCAGCTTATCGGGTTTGGAGACCCAGTACTTC. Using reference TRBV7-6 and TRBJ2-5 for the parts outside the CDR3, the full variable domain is GAGVSQSPRYKVTKRGQDVALRCDPISGHVSLYWYRQALGQGPEFLTYFNYEAQQDKSGLPNDRFSAERPEGSISTLTIQRTEQRDSAMYRCASSLSGLETQYFGPGTRLLVL.

CDR3 loop: CASSLDKGEVTEAFF. The DNA for the CDR3 is TGCGCCAGCAGCTTGGATAAGGGGGAGGTCACTGAAGCTTTCTTT. The chain joins TRBV5-1 to TRBJ1-1; TRBD1 is a possible D gene (6 bases). The CDR3 has 15 amino acids. Germline V gives CDR1 SGHRS, CDR2 YFSETQ. The V end lost 0 bases, the J end lost 4 bases, and 13 bases lay between the germline ends. Supplemented by reference TRBV5-1 and TRBJ1-1, the full variable domain reads KAGVTQTPRYLIKTRGQQVTLSCSPISGHRSVSWYQQTPGQGLQFLFEYFSETQRNKGNFPGRFSGRQFSNSRSEMNVSTLELGDSALYLCASSLDKGEVTEAFFGQGTRLTVV.

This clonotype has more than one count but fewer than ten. CDR3 sequence: CASQTGQGRTGELFF. The CDR3 DNA reads as TGTGCCAGCCAGACCGGACAGGGTAGGACCGGGGAGCTGTTTTTT. V is TRBV2 and J is TRBJ2-2; 8 nucleotides agree with TRBD1. The CDR3 is 15 residues long. The germline gives CDR1 SNHLY, CDR2 FYNNEI. Losses at the gene ends were 8 bases for V and 5 bases for J; bases not matched to a gene: 10.

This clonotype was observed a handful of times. The CDR3: CASSTASSAEGTQYF. The CDR3 DNA is TGCGCCAGCAGCACGGCTAGCAGTGCCGAGGGGACCCAGTACTTC. The rearrangement links TRBV5-1 to TRBJ2-5, with D perhaps TRBD2 (5 bases). CDR3 length: 15 residues. Trimming removed 4 bases from V and 7 bases from J, with 20 bases in between. Germline assignment: CDR1 SGHRS and CDR2 YFSETQ.

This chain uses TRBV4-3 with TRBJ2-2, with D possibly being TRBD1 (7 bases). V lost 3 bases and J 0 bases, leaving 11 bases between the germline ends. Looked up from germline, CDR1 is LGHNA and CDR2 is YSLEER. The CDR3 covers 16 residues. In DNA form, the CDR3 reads TGCGCCAGCAGCCAGGAGGGGACAGCGAACACCGGGGAGCTGTTTTTT. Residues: CASSQEGTANTGELFF.

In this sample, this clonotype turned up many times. CDR3 DNA sequence: TGCGCCAGCAGCCAAGACTGGGGGTCGGGGGACACCGGGGAGCTGTTTTTT. Translation: CASSQDWGSGDTGELFF. The V call is TRBV4-3, the J call TRBJ2-2, with D tentatively TRBD2 (6 bases). CDR3 length equals 17 residues. Germline V gene lookup returns CDR1 LGHNA and CDR2 YSLEER. Trimming stripped 0 bases from V and 3 bases from J, with 14 bases between.

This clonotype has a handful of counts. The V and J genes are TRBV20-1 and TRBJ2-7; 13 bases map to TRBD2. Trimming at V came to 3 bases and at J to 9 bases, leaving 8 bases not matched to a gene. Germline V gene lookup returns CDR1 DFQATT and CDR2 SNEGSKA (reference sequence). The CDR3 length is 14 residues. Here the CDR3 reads CSARPGLAGEVQYF. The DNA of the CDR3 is TGCAGTGCTAGGCCCGGACTAGCGGGAGAGGTGCAGTACTTC.

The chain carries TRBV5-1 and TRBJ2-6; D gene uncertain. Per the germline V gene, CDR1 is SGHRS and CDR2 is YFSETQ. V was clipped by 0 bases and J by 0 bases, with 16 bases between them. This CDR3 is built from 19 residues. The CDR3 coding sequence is TGCGCCAGCAGCTTGGCGGCAGGCCGCGCCGCCTCTGGGGCCAACGTCCTGACTTTC. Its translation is CASSLAAGRAASGANVLTF. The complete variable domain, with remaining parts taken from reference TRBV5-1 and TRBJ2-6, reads KAGVTQTPRYLIKTRGQQVTLSCSPISGHRSVSWYQQTPGQGLQFLFEYFSETQRNKGNFPGRFSGRQFSNSRSEMNVSTLELGDSALYLCASSLAAGRAASGANVLTFGAGSRLTVL.

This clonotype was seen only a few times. For the CDR3, the DNA is TGCAGTGCACCCCCGGTCAGGCTGCTGAACACTGAAGCTTTCTTT. Its protein product is CSAPPVRLLNTEAFF. The chain combines TRBV20-1 with TRBJ1-1; D is uncertain. Trimming left V 6 bases short and J 0 bases short, with 17 bases between. The CDR3 loop spans 15 amino acids. Germline CDR1 DFQATT, CDR2 SNEGSKA (reference sequence).

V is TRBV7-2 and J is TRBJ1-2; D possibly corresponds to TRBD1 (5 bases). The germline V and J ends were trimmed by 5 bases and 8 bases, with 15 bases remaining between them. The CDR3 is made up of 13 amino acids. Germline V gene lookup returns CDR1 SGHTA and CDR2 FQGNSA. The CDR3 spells CASSAGVREGYTF. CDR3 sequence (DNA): TGTGCCAGCAGCGCCGGGGTCAGGGAGGGCTACACCTTC.